The 13 T cell receptor beta chains listed next were all sequenced from one sample in a study of blood T cell repertoires in COVID-19. The table came from immunoSEQ multiplex PCR; TCRdb's copy has only in-frame clones and leaves some out. This repertoire shows about 29,000 clones, around four fifths found once; its top ten account for 6.5% to 10%. Sequences were obtained from peripheral blood. All receptors come from a woman in her 70s with active or convalescent COVID-19.

The gene calls are TRBV7-9 and TRBJ1-2; D unclear. V dropped 1 base and J dropped 5 bases, with 14 bases sitting between them. Germline CDR1 is SEHNR and CDR2 is FQNEAQ (reference sequence). CDR3 length: 15 amino acids. In nucleotides, the CDR3 is TGTGCCAGCAGCTTAGAAGAGGGTTTCGTTTATGGCTACACCTTC. Translation: CASSLEEGFVYGYTF.

This chain links TRBV10-3 with TRBJ2-1; 12 nucleotides align to TRBD2. Germline V CDR1 and CDR2: ENHRY, SYGVKD. The J segment lost 7 bases and the V segment lost 3 bases, leaving 4 bases of the junction unmatched. There are 15 residues in the CDR3. The CDR3 DNA sequence: TGTGCCATCAGTGATCGACTAGCGGGAGAAAATGAGCAGTTCTTC. Translated, it gives CAISDRLAGENEQFF.

This clone was seen a handful of times. V gene TRBV15 combines with J gene TRBJ1-3; D not certain. The CDR3 extends over 16 amino acids. V was pared by 0 bases and J by 1 base, with 10 bases between. Per the germline V gene, CDR1 is LNHNV and CDR2 is YYDKDF (reference sequence). The CDR3 bases are TGTGCCACCAGCAGAGAGCTGGCAGGTTCTGGAAACACCATATATTTT. It yields the protein CATSRELAGSGNTIYF.

CDR3 amino acids: CASSLAQGAYNEQFF. Here the CDR3 DNA reads TGTGCCAGCAGCTTAGCGCAGGGGGCCTACAATGAGCAGTTCTTC. This chain links TRBV7-2 with TRBJ2-1; the match to TRBD1 covers 7 bases. Trimming at V came to 0 bases and at J to 2 bases, leaving 1 base not matched to a gene. Germline V gene sequence: CDR1 SGHTA, CDR2 FQGNSA. CDR3 length equals 15 residues.

This chain connects TRBV6-5 to TRBJ2-7, with TRBD1 identical over 7 bases. CDR1 MNHEY and CDR2 SVGAGI come from the germline V gene. This CDR3 has 13 amino acids. The trim removed 5 bases at V and 10 bases at J, leaving 11 bases unmatched. DNA of the CDR3: TGTGCCAGCAGTCCACGGGACAGCCCGTACCAGTACTTC. Translation: CASSPRDSPYQYF.

The chain recombines TRBV6-2 or TRBV6-3 with TRBJ2-3; 9 positions match TRBD1. Losses at the gene ends were 5 bases for V and 0 bases for J; bases not matched to a gene: 12. Per germline, CDR1 MNHEY and CDR2 SVGEGT. CDR3 length equals 18 residues. The CDR3 loop reads CASSPHTGGFASTDTQYF. CDR3 DNA: TGTGCCAGCAGTCCCCACACAGGGGGCTTCGCAAGCACAGATACGCAGTATTTT.

This chain links TRBV15 with TRBJ1-3; D remains unclear. CDR1 is LNHNV and CDR2 is YYDKDF in the germline V gene (reference sequence). This CDR3 comprises 13 residues. The V end lost 0 bases, the J end lost 7 bases, and 7 bases lay between the germline ends. Written as DNA, the CDR3 is TGTGCCACCAGCAGAGATGGGAGGAACACCATATATTTT. Its translation is CATSRDGRNTIYF.

CDR3 DNA sequence: TGTGCCAGCAGCCCGACTAGCGGGAGCTCCTACGAGCAGTACTTC. Encoded protein: CASSPTSGSSYEQYF. This chain uses TRBV11-2 with TRBJ2-7; 12 bases line up with TRBD2. Germline V gene sequence: CDR1 SGHAT, CDR2 FQNNGV. After removal of 5 bases from V and 0 bases from J, the junction contained 2 bases not matched to a gene. The CDR3 runs 15 residues.

Only a few counts were recorded for this clone. The V gene is TRBV27, the J gene TRBJ2-1; D gene unclear. Looked up from germline, CDR1 is MNHEY and CDR2 is SMNVEV (reference sequence). The V end lost 2 bases, the J end lost 6 bases, and 14 bases lay between the germline ends. The CDR3 spans 15 residues. The CDR3 DNA is TGTGCCAGCAGTTTAAATGCTAGAGTGGCCAATGAGCAGTTCTTC. Amino acid sequence: CASSLNARVANEQFF.

The V and J genes are TRBV12-3 or TRBV12-4 and TRBJ2-1; 7 positions agree with TRBD1. CDR3 length: 13 amino acids. The trim removed 5 bases at V and 9 bases at J, leaving 7 bases unmatched. CDR3 sequence (DNA): TGTGCCAGCAGTCCAGACAGGGTCAGTGAGCAGTTCTTC. It codes for CASSPDRVSEQFF.

V and J are TRBV19 and TRBJ1-1; D perhaps matches TRBD1 (5 bases). Trimming shortened V by 7 bases and J by 4 bases, and 16 bases separated the two germline ends. Germline V CDR1 and CDR2: LNHDA, SQIVND (reference sequence). The CDR3 loop spans 14 amino acids. This chain's CDR3 is CASTRLGESTEAFF. CDR3 sequence (DNA): TGTGCCAGTACCCGACTAGGGGAGAGCACTGAAGCTTTCTTT.

This chain connects TRBV28 to TRBJ1-2; 7 positions match TRBD1. The CDR3 spans 14 residues. J lost 0 bases, V lost 4 bases, and 2 bases had no gene match. Germline V lookup: CDR1 MDHEN, CDR2 SYDVKM. CDR3 residues: CASSSGTANYGYTF. Here the CDR3 DNA reads TGTGCCAGCAGTTCCGGGACAGCTAACTATGGCTACACCTTC.

The V and J genes are TRBV5-1 and TRBJ1-4; 11 bases align to TRBD1. Germline CDR1 and CDR2: SGHRS and YFSETQ. V trimming: 3 bases; J trimming: 8 bases; junction bases outside the gene matches: 6. CDR3 size: 15 residues. The CDR3 bases are TGCGCCAGCAGCTCCGGACAGGGGGCGGGAGAAAAACTGTTTTTT. Its protein product is CASSSGQGAGEKLFF.